Sequencing of this T cell receptor (beta chain) was carried out in a study of cytomegalovirus exposure and HLA in healthy donors (dated by TCRdb to about 2017). Study-wide context: According to an earlier analysis of 587 of the donors, about 190 million T cells yielded 90 million to 140 million unique TCR beta sequences and 250 to 350 Gb of sequence data. An early release that covered fewer than 750 HLA-typed donors contained 300 to 350 gigabases of sequencing data and tens of millions of unique TCR sequences. Of the 300 to 450 genotyped donors, 75% to 85% were placed in the genetic ancestry cluster associated with self-reported Caucasian donors. The aim of the study was to test whether cataloging public T cell receptors could identify signatures of past pathogen exposure. The study profiled the T cell repertoires of 500 to 800 subjects by immunosequencing and related them to cytomegalovirus serostatus. Along with the approximately 700-subject first cohort, a separate validation cohort of over 90 different subjects was used. High-throughput TCR immunosequencing, statistical association of individual TCRs with disease status, and machine learning were combined to predict cytomegalovirus infection status. In a later analysis, previously published TCR beta repertoires from several hundred donors were re-analyzed and high-resolution HLA genotyping was added so that TCR occurrence patterns could be studied. The later analysis used no new phenotypic data to find candidate immune exposures, relying instead on TCR beta sequences and their occurrence across donors. An earlier analysis of approximately 580 of the donors used high-throughput TCR beta sequencing to judge whether each TCR beta V gene segment behaved as functional or pseudogenic. Donor age, sex, ethnicity and CMV serostatus were compiled alongside the repertoire data. A later genetic analysis used genome-wide SNP genotypes for about 60% of the roughly 700 donors, treating that subset as a discovery cohort. Every repertoire in the discovery cohort had been generated on one and the same sequencing platform. HLA typing included class I and class II loci at four-digit resolution. The number of donors typed differed by locus, with roughly 620-640 for A, B, C, DRB1 and DQB1, around 560 for DQA1, 600 to 610 for DPA1, and under 490 for DPB1. Four to six DR-DQ haplotypes were handled as single units for association and clustering because linkage in the cohort was strong. Across roughly 420 genotyped donors of the cohort, an average of approximately 200,000 unique TCR beta nucleotide sequences per donor were sequenced, and roughly 18% of those sequences were non-productive.

Broader findings and caveats from the paper: Most TCR sequences were seen in very few donors, while some public TCRs were found in many individuals. Some IMGT-functional V segments, including TRBV6-2 and TRBV6-3, could not be told apart with the 87-base-pair reads, so those segments were excluded. The classifier was reported to diagnose cytomegalovirus status with high specificity and sensitivity in both the original cohort and the validation cohort. A further reported finding was that TCR beta sequences accurately predicted the HLA-A and HLA-B alleles for most subjects in the first cohort. In vitro tests confirmed that a few of the cytomegalovirus-associated TCR beta chains recognize cytomegalovirus antigens. Only TCR beta chains were sequenced in this cohort, and the absence of alpha or paired-chain data limited detectable features. Broadly in line with IMGT annotations, most TCR beta V segments showed up in productive rearrangements about 87% or about 30% of the time in an earlier analysis of approximately 600 of the donors. In a later analysis, HLA-associated TCR beta chains showed more clonal expansion and lower generation probabilities than non-associated chains that were equally common. Correlated functional status among segregating V segments might reflect linkage disequilibrium, but an unknown experimental factor could not be ruled out. A group of highly shared sequence variants was considered likely to be a technical artifact of the sequencing pipeline. Specific HLA alleles were associated with 16,951 TCR beta sequences at a false discovery rate of 0.05 in a later analysis. HLA typing was unavailable for some donors at each locus, so association tests used only the typed subset. The study gave a list of some 150 TCR beta chains associated with cytomegalovirus. In a later analysis, TCR association rates were found to vary across HLA loci, with the most associated TCRs seen for DRB1 alleles and the fewest for HLA-C alleles. Because counts were too low, fewer than 20 rarely observed V segments, including chromosome 9 orphons, were excluded from the earlier analysis of some 540 of the donors. The presence/absence analyses assumed that sequencing depth was roughly uniform across donors, and that assumption may not be true. When HLA alleles, especially DR and DQ, strongly co-occurred, attributing TCR associations to individual alleles was difficult. The authors suggested that the approach could potentially be generalized to other disease states and immunological phenotypes. A later analysis found that most CMV-associated TCR beta chains appeared HLA-restricted, with HLA associations seemingly driven largely by CMV exposure. In a later genetic analysis, a missense DCLRE1C variant was associated with V-gene and J-gene trimming of TCR beta chains, and the association was replicated in an independent cohort. Immune exposure information for the cohort was limited to CMV serostatus. In a later analysis, several top co-occurrence clusters were reported to appear linked to parvovirus B19, influenza, CMV and Epstein-Barr virus. In a later genetic analysis, fewer N-insertions in productive TCRs were reported among donors in an Asian-associated ancestry cluster than the approximately 710-donor mean.

The cohort comprised around 700 healthy bone marrow donors. At the time of sampling, every cohort member was nominally healthy, though immune exposures that went unrecorded were likely present. The donor tested CMV seronegative and was one of the 352 seronegative cohort members. A peripheral blood sample was collected from each donor, and TCR beta sequencing was performed on peripheral blood mononuclear cells. The Qiagen DNeasy Blood Extraction Kit was used to extract genomic DNA from the blood cell samples. Trimmed from V: 4 bases; trimmed from J: 1 base; junction bases lacking a gene match: 7. Looking up the germline V gene (reference sequence) yields CDR1 SGHKS and CDR2 YYEKEE. Spanning cysteine to phenylalanine, the CDR3 consists of 15 amino acids. The read is trimmed to its CDR3 DNA, 45 bases read in frame from base 1. Comments on this clone: What antigen it recognizes has not been identified. No base quality information exists; no much larger clone differs at one position.

The library was prepared using the immunoSEQ multiplex PCR assay. For the multiplex PCR, a mixture combining 60 forward primers for TCR Vbeta segments and 13 reverse primers for TCR Jbeta segments was used. The CDR3 region of rearranged TCR beta genes was amplified from genomic DNA by a multiplex PCR assay. Amplified TCR beta libraries were sequenced as 87-base-pair reads on the Illumina HiSeq System. As for the original processing: A later analysis counted about 80 million unique TCR beta chains across the 700 or so repertoires, and 10 million to 12 million of these chains were shared by at least two donors. Raw reads were error-corrected and collapsed into unique sequences by a nearest-neighbor algorithm in which closely related sequences were merged to remove PCR and sequencing errors. CDR3 sequences were aligned to IMGT reference sequences to assign V, D and J gene segments. For a sequence to be retained, at least a six-nucleotide match to both a V gene segment and a J gene segment was required. A rearrangement counted as productive if the CDR3 had no stop codons and remained in frame with V and J, and every other rearrangement counted as non-productive. CDR3 was defined by IMGT convention, running from the second conserved V-encoded cysteine to the conserved J-encoded phenylalanine. Sequences without an unambiguous match to a single V gene segment were excluded from the earlier analysis of about 600 of the donors. In an earlier analysis of approximately 550 of the donors, V segments were called functional above 56.7% productive rearrangements and were called segregating when the between-donor standard deviation exceeded 5%. A statistical classification framework was built to diagnose cytomegalovirus status from the catalog of TCR beta chain sequences. A later analysis assigned V and J genes by comparing TCR nucleotide sequences with IMGT/GENE-DB human TR gene sequences. Using the TCRdist pipeline, a later analysis assigned CDR3 sequences along with most-parsimonious VDJ recombination scenarios. A later analysis defined each TCR beta chain by its CDR3 amino acid sequence plus V-gene family, and excluded reads lacking a unique V-gene family. As a way to deal with suspected cross-contamination and a sequencing artifact, a later analysis dropped approximately 590 nucleotide sequences that were highly shared and had low generation probability. For each public chain, a later analysis derived a clonal expansion index from normalized ranks of inferred template counts within each repertoire. In a later analysis, generation probabilities were computed using a VDJ recombination model fitted to out-of-frame rearrangements, and the results were checked against IGoR. In a later analysis, hypergeometric tests were used to score TCR-TCR, TCR-HLA and TCR-CMV co-occurrence, with a repertoire-size bias correction applied to TCR pairs. To estimate false discovery rates, a later analysis permuted the HLA or CMV assignments 20 times. In a later analysis, co-occurring TCRs were grouped using DBSCAN, and TCRdist sequence similarity was added for clustering within HLA-allele-positive subsets. Repertoires with fewer than 30,000 or more than 120,000 public chains were left out of co-occurrence clustering, as were a handful of repertoires with anomalous nucleotide sharing. What TCRdb holds here is the immuneACCESS table cut down to in-frame rearrangements. Part of the clones is not present; checked against another copy, under half of the missing clones reflect an unresolved V gene, and the others are unexplained. V, J and clone size derive from that table, while D and trimming were established from the DNA sequence. Within this sample are approximately 42,000 clones, with roughly 80% of them counted one time only. The ten top clones hold about 2.5% of the sample.

The specimen was PBMCs. In this chain, TRBV5-5 is recombined with TRBJ1-1; a stretch of 7 junction bases matches TRBD1. The receptor comes from a man aged 45-60 years in good health and CMV-seronegative. The CDR3 in this case is CASSPRTGQNTEAFF. The DNA reads as follows: TGTGCCAGCAGCCCTCGGACAGGACAGAACACTGAAGCTTTCTTT.